A single sample is the source of the 22 T cell receptor beta chains below, sequenced in a study of T-cell reconstitution after alpha-beta-depleted transplantation in children. The TCRbeta library was prepared with unique molecular identifiers. TCRdb analysed the PCR reads with MiXCR anew, one entry per CDR3 protein. Here the sample spans fewer than 550,000 distinct CDR3 sequences, approximately 10% being singletons. The sequencing here drew on PBMCs from the stem cell graft donor, taken from the stem cell graft. The receptors shown here come from a human donor who donated a stem cell graft to a child with acute myeloid leukemia.

As regards this clonotype: A much larger clone lies one base from this, so it may be a read error. Since the CDR3 does not end with the conserved phenylalanine or tryptophan, this likely comes from a read error. V gene TRBV28 combines with J gene TRBJ2-1; no firm D call. The germline gives CDR1 MDHEN, CDR2 SYDVKM. The CDR3 loop spans 13 amino acids. V dropped 5 bases and J dropped 7 bases, with 12 bases sitting between them. The CDR3 loop is CASSLELPNEQFS. CDR3 nucleotides: TGTGCCAGCAGTCTCGAACTCCCGAATGAGCAGTTCTCC.

V usage is TRBV11-2 and J usage is TRBJ2-1; TRBD2 agrees at 7 bases. CDR1 is SGHAT, CDR2 FQNNGV, per germline. V was pared by 6 bases and J by 0 bases, with 5 bases of the junction left unmatched. This CDR3 has 15 amino acids. Here the CDR3 reads CASRGWGGSYNEQFF. The CDR3 DNA is TGTGCCAGCAGAGGGTGGGGGGGCTCCTACAATGAGCAGTTCTTC.

The rearrangement uses TRBV9 and TRBJ1-2; D call uncertain. Germline V gives CDR1 SGDLS, CDR2 YYNGEE. The CDR3 contains 16 residues. Trimming shortened V by 0 bases and J by 4 bases, and 16 bases separated the two germline ends. The CDR3 DNA reads as TGTGCCAGCAGCGTAGGCCCCGGTTTAACGGCCTATGGCTACACCTTC. Amino acid sequence: CASSVGPGLTAYGYTF. Complete variable domain (other parts from reference TRBV9 and TRBJ1-2): DSGVTQTPKHLITATGQRVTLRCSPRSGDLSVYWYQQSLDQGLQFLIQYYNGEERAKGNILERFSAQQFPDLHSELNLSSLELGDSALYFCASSVGPGLTAYGYTFGSGTRLTVV.

The chain links TRBV29-1 to TRBJ2-1, with 7 bases identical to TRBD2. Germline V gene data show CDR1 as SQVTM and CDR2 as ANQGSEA. The junction had 14 bases not matched to a gene; V was cut back by 6 bases and J by 9 bases. This CDR3 comprises 14 residues. CDR3 protein: CSVREVGFSGEQFF. In nucleotides, the CDR3 is TGCAGCGTACGGGAGGTGGGGTTTTCGGGTGAGCAGTTCTTC.

The chain has TRBV7-2 and TRBJ2-2; 13 nucleotides line up with TRBD2. The CDR3 has 17 residues. The trim removed 4 bases at V and 6 bases at J, leaving 8 bases unmatched. Germline V lookup: CDR1 SGHTA, CDR2 FQGNSA. The CDR3 region is CASSSDILAGGSGELFF. DNA of the CDR3: TGTGCCAGCAGCTCTGACATACTAGCGGGAGGGTCCGGGGAGCTGTTTTTT.

This clonotype has more than one count but fewer than ten. This rearrangement joins TRBV27 to TRBJ2-6, with 8 bases matching TRBD1. The CDR3 runs 17 residues. The trim removed 1 base at V and 3 bases at J, leaving 5 bases unmatched. Looked up from germline, CDR1 is MNHEY and CDR2 is SMNVEV (reference sequence). CDR3 nucleotides: TGTGCCAGCAGTTTATACCCGACAGGGGATGGGGCCAACGTCCTGACTTTC. Its translation: CASSLYPTGDGANVLTF.

This clonotype has just one count. The chain recombines TRBV20-1 with TRBJ1-2; D possibly corresponds to TRBD1 (5 bases). V was pared by 0 bases and J by 7 bases, with 18 bases between. The CDR3 loop spans 15 amino acids. Germline V gives CDR1 DFQATT, CDR2 SNEGSKA (reference sequence). This chain's CDR3 is CSAREGVPGVRGYTF. The CDR3 DNA reads as TGCAGTGCTAGAGAAGGGGTTCCGGGAGTCCGTGGCTACACCTTC.

The chain carries TRBV6-5 and TRBJ2-3; TRBD2 matches 9 bases. The CDR3 totals 15 residues. Germline CDR1 reads MNHEY; CDR2 reads SVGAGI. The junction had 4 bases not matched to a gene; V was cut back by 4 bases and J by 2 bases. This CDR3 is CASSFSGGYTDTQYF. CDR3 coding DNA: TGTGCCAGCAGTTTCAGCGGGGGGTACACAGATACGCAGTATTTT.

V is TRBV28 and J is TRBJ2-2, with unresolved D. Trimming removed 4 bases at V and 3 bases at J, with 3 bases between. There are 12 residues in the CDR3. Germline V lookup: CDR1 MDHEN, CDR2 SYDVKM. The CDR3 loop is CASSWYTGELFF. The CDR3 DNA reads as TGTGCCAGCAGTTGGTACACCGGGGAGCTGTTTTTT. The variable domain in full, with the rest retrieved from reference TRBV28 and TRBJ2-2, is DVKVTQSSRYLVKRTGEKVFLECVQDMDHENMFWYRQDPGLGLRLIYFSYDVKMKEKGDIPEGYSVSREKKERFSLILESASTNQTSMYLCASSWYTGELFFGEGSRLTVL.

This clonotype was counted at least ten times. This rearrangement joins TRBV12-3 or TRBV12-4 to TRBJ1-3; D uncertain. V lost 5 bases, J lost 0 bases, and 5 bases lay in between. This CDR3 spans 13 amino acids. The CDR3 spells CASSQFSGNTIYF. CDR3 DNA: TGTGCCAGCAGTCAGTTCTCTGGAAACACCATATATTTT.

The chain has TRBV28 and TRBJ2-3; TRBD2 aligns across 7 bases. Per the germline V gene, CDR1 is MDHEN and CDR2 is SYDVKM. The CDR3 loop spans 17 amino acids. V was pared by 6 bases and J by 5 bases, with 17 bases of the junction left unmatched. Here the CDR3 DNA reads TGTGCCAGCAGGGCTCTACTATTGGCGGGAGAGATAGATACGCAGTATTTT. Translating gives CASRALLLAGEIDTQYF.

The chain joins TRBV9 to TRBJ2-7; D unclear. The CDR3 sequence is 15 residues long. Germline CDR1 and CDR2: SGDLS and YYNGEE. The V gene lost 3 bases and the J gene lost 2 bases, with 15 bases spanning the gap. The CDR3 reads CASSEGDGPAYEQYF. CDR3 in DNA: TGTGCCAGCAGCGAGGGCGACGGCCCTGCCTACGAGCAGTACTTC.

A few counts support this clonotype. The chain is built from TRBV10-2 and TRBJ2-2; either TRBD1 or TRBD2 may supply D (7 bases each). This CDR3 is built from 14 residues. Trimming cost V 5 bases and J 7 bases, with 14 bases left between them. The germline V gene has CDR1 WSHSY and CDR2 SAAADI. CDR3 loop: CASSRDREGGELFF. The CDR3 DNA reads TGCGCCAGCAGTCGTGACAGGGAGGGCGGGGAGCTGTTTTTT.

This clonotype showed up just a few times. The chain carries TRBV20-1 and TRBJ1-1; no clear D. The V end was cut by 7 bases, the J end by 4 bases, with 16 bases between. The germline CDR1 and CDR2 sequences are DFQATT and SNEGSKA (reference sequence). The CDR3 covers 13 residues. This CDR3 is CSVRVKGGTEAFF. The CDR3 DNA reads TGCAGTGTCAGAGTGAAAGGAGGCACTGAAGCTTTCTTT.

V usage is TRBV6-1 and J usage is TRBJ1-1; TRBD1 is a possible D gene (5 bases). The CDR3 runs to 14 residues. Germline lookup yields CDR1 MNHNS and CDR2 SASEGT. Trimming removed 7 bases at V and 0 bases at J, with 12 bases between. CDR3 sequence (DNA): TGTGCCAGCACCAGGTCAGGGATGAACACTGAAGCTTTCTTT. This encodes CASTRSGMNTEAFF.

The rearrangement joins TRBV11-2 to TRBJ2-7; D unclear. Germline CDR1 SGHAT, CDR2 FQNNGV. This CDR3 has 12 amino acids. Trimming stripped 2 bases from V and 3 bases from J, with 5 bases between. The CDR3 bases are TGTGCCAGCAGCTTACAGATCTACGAGCAGTACGTC. The encoded protein is CASSLQIYEQYV.

V usage is TRBV3-1 and J usage is TRBJ1-3; a weak D match, TRBD1 (5 bases). Trimming pared 0 bases from V and 8 bases from J, leaving 14 bases between. The CDR3 is 15 amino acids. Looked up from germline, CDR1 is LGHDT and CDR2 is YNNKEL (reference sequence). CDR3 sequence (DNA): TGTGCCAGCAGCCAAGAGAAGGGCGGGGCGGACACCATATATTTT. Amino acids: CASSQEKGGADTIYF. The variable domain in full, completed from reference TRBV3-1 and TRBJ1-3, reads DTAVSQTPKYLVTQMGNDKSIKCEQNLGHDTMYWYKQDSKKFLKIMFSYNNKELIINETVPNRFSPKSPDKAHLNLHINSLELGDSAVYFCASSQEKGGADTIYFGEGSWLTVV.

This clonotype was found a few times. The J gene is TRBJ1-1, the V gene TRBV2, with D hard to call. Trimming took off 5 bases at V and 8 bases at J, with 6 bases between the two ends. Per germline, CDR1 SNHLY and CDR2 FYNNEI. CDR3 length: 10 residues. CDR3 sequence reads: CASSTVEAFF. The CDR3 nucleotides read TGTGCCAGCAGTACAGTAGAAGCTTTCTTT.

The chain carries TRBV20-1 and TRBJ2-1, with TRBD2 matching 11 bases. The CDR3 has 14 residues. Trimming cost V 3 bases and J 9 bases; bases outside gene matches: 7. Germline values: CDR1 DFQATT, CDR2 SNEGSKA (reference sequence). For the CDR3, the DNA is TGCAGTGCTAGTCGCCCTAGCGGGGGGTCTGAGCAGTTCTTC. Its translation is CSASRPSGGSEQFF.

This clonotype has only a few counts. V and J are TRBV20-1 and TRBJ1-1; perhaps TRBD1 as D (5 bases). Per the germline V gene, CDR1 is DFQATT and CDR2 is SNEGSKA (reference sequence). The CDR3 runs to 13 residues. Between the trimmed V and J ends, which lost 1 base and 1 base, there was a span of 7 bases. CDR3 nucleotides: TGCAGTGCTAGAGGGGACCGGAACACTGAAGCTTTCTTT. Translated: CSARGDRNTEAFF.

This clonotype was observed a few times. V is TRBV12-3 or TRBV12-4 and J is TRBJ2-3; the match to TRBD2 covers 8 bases. This CDR3 is built from 14 residues. The trim removed 5 bases at V and 2 bases at J, leaving 3 bases unmatched. CDR3 nucleotide sequence: TGTGCCAGCAGTAGGACTAGCTTCACAGATACGCAGTATTTT. Translating gives CASSRTSFTDTQYF.

This clonotype was counted a few times. The gene calls are TRBV4-1 and TRBJ2-2, with no clear D. The germline V gene has CDR1 MGHRA and CDR2 YSYEKL. CDR3 length equals 17 residues. The V end lost 3 bases, the J end lost 2 bases, and 16 bases lay between the germline ends. The CDR3 nucleotides read TGCGCCAGCAGCCAGTATCTTAAGACGGGTAACACCGGGGAGCTGTTTTTT. Translating gives CASSQYLKTGNTGELFF.